Below, one T cell receptor (beta chain) is given with its context. The target antigen is unknown. An end of the junction does not agree with germline; a read error may underlie this. Profiled with immunoSEQ multiplex PCR; TCRdb holds only in-frame clones, not every one. Among roughly 35,000 clones, around 93% were seen once, and the ten largest hold approximately 2%. The sample belongs to a study of T cells in localized non-small cell lung cancer. Study outcomes and limitations: Higher blood T cell density went with longer overall survival. Turning up in adjacent lung were a median roughly 59 of the top 100 tumor clones. There was higher T cell clonality in uninvolved adjacent lung than in tumor, and it was highest there. One tumor region alone was sequenced, and heterogeneity therefore remains possible.

This CDR3 comprises 13 residues. CDR1 is SGHTA and CDR2 is FQGNSA in the germline V gene. J is TRBJ2-5 and V is TRBV7-2; D is perhaps TRBD2 (5 bases). This clonotype was obtained from a female donor of 60 years or more with stage I lung adenocarcinoma. The sequenced sample was peripheral blood, obtained before any cancer treatment. The CDR3 spells CASILGSQETQYF. CDR3 DNA sequence: TGTGCCAGCATCTTAGGGAGCCAAGAGACCCAGTACTTC.